A selection of T cell receptor beta chains follows, all from one sample in a study of CD8 T cells in Susac syndrome. TCRdb re-derived calls from the immunoSEQ multiplex PCR reads in MiXCR, one entry per CDR3 protein. The data hold roughly 75,000 distinct CDR3 sequences, with 93% observed a single time. The specimen was CD4+ T cells from PBMCs. The receptors here all came from a human donor with Susac syndrome. The CDR3 runs from the conserved cysteine through the conserved F or W. A D gene is named only where the DNA matches it firmly. Rows give clone size only sometimes, using once, few, many, or a class for an expanded clone.

J,D,size,length,V,DNA,CDR3
TRBJ1-5,-,-,15,TRBV2,TGTGCCAGCAGAGAATTCGACGGACTCAATCAGCCCCAGCATTTT,CASREFDGLNQPQHF
TRBJ1-5,-,-,17,TRBV27,TGTGCCAGCAGTTTTTCCCCATGGGGTAAGGTCAATCAGCCCCAGCATTTT,CASSFSPWGKVNQPQHF
TRBJ2-3,-,-,16,TRBV7-9,TGTGCCAGCAGCTTCCCCAGGGACGCTAGCACAGATACGCAGTATTTT,CASSFPRDASTDTQYF
TRBJ2-3,TRBD2,-,18,TRBV20-1,TGCAGTGCATGGGGACTAGCGGGGGCACTTGGCGGCACAGATACGCAGTATTTT,CSAWGLAGALGGTDTQYF
TRBJ1-5,-,-,13,TRBV20-1,TGCAGTGCTAACGGCAGGGTAGCGGAGCCCCAGCATTTT,CSANGRVAEPQHF
TRBJ2-1,TRBD2,-,13,TRBV20-1,TGCAGTGCTAGCGGGGGGAATTGGAATGAGCAGTTCTTC,CSASGGNWNEQFF
TRBJ1-1,-,-,14,TRBV2,TGTGCCAGCAGAAGGACAGATTTGAACACTGAAGCTTTCTTT,CASRRTDLNTEAFF
TRBJ1-4,-,-,18,TRBV7-8,TGTGCCAGCAGAGCTCTACTGGGCAGTGGTGGGGCTCGAGAAAAACTGTTTTTT,CASRALLGSGGAREKLFF
TRBJ2-3,TRBD2,-,16,TRBV5-1,TGCGCCAGCAGCTCGACCCGACTAGCTTCCTCAGATACGCAGTATTTT,CASSSTRLASSDTQYF
TRBJ1-6,TRBD1,-,15,TRBV4-2,TGTGCCAGCAGCCAAGCGGACAGGGATAATTCACCCCTCCACTTT,CASSQADRDNSPLHF
TRBJ1-5,TRBD1,few,15,TRBV19,TGTGCCAGTAGTACGACAGGGGTAGGGAATCAGCCCCAGCATTTT,CASSTTGVGNQPQHF
TRBJ1-1,-,-,13,TRBV20-1,TGCAGTGCTAGAGTGGGGGCATTCACTGAAGCTTTCTTT,CSARVGAFTEAFF
TRBJ2-1,TRBD1,-,13,TRBV29-1,TGCAGCCTACGGGACAGGGCGGGCAATGAGCAGTTCTTC,CSLRDRAGNEQFF
TRBJ1-4,-,once,14,TRBV20-1,TGCAGTGCTAGGAGGGGGGGGACTAATGAAAAACTGTTTTTT,CSARRGGTNEKLFF
TRBJ1-2,-,-,12,TRBV7-9,TGTGCCAGCAGCTGGGCCGACTATGGCTACACCTTC,CASSWADYGYTF
TRBJ1-6,-,-,14,TRBV4-3,TGCGCCAGCAGCCAATTCACCGGTGGTTCACCCCTCCACTTT,CASSQFTGGSPLHF
TRBJ1-4,-,-,15,TRBV28,TGTGCCAGCAGTTTACCCCTCGCGGGTAATGAAAAACTGTTTTTT,CASSLPLAGNEKLFF
TRBJ2-6,-,-,15,TRBV18,TGTGCCAGCTCCCGATCGACGGCCGGGGCCAACGTCCTGACTTTC,CASSRSTAGANVLTF
TRBJ2-1,-,once,14,TRBV6-5,TGTGCCAGCGCGGGCACTGGCGTATTCAATGAGCAGTTCTTC,CASAGTGVFNEQFF
TRBJ1-6,TRBD1,once,15,TRBV5-1,TGCGCCAGCAGCTTGCCCGGGACAGGGGATTCACCCCTCCACTTT,CASSLPGTGDSPLHF
TRBJ1-6,-,-,15,TRBV7-8,TGTGCCAGCAGCTTAGACGTACACTATAATTCACCCCTCCACTTT,CASSLDVHYNSPLHF
TRBJ1-5,-,-,13,TRBV6-1,TGTGCCAGCACCCAAGGGTTAGGCCGGCCCCAGCATTTT,CASTQGLGRPQHF
TRBJ2-7,-,-,12,TRBV20-1,TGCAGTGCTAGAGTGGGGGTCTACGAGCAGTACTTC,CSARVGVYEQYF
TRBJ1-6,-,-,14,TRBV27,TGTGCCAGCAGTTTAGAGGGTTATAATTCACCCCTCCACTTT,CASSLEGYNSPLHF
TRBJ1-1,-,-,14,TRBV18,TGTGCCAGCTCACCATCGGAGGGAGTTACTGAAGCTTTCTTT,CASSPSEGVTEAFF
TRBJ2-5,-,-,14,TRBV7-7,TGTGCTAGCAGCTTAAGGGGGTTTCAAGAGACCCAGTACTTC,CASSLRGFQETQYF
TRBJ2-2,TRBD1,-,14,TRBV19,TGTGCCAGTAGTATCGACAGGGGCACCGGGGAGCTGTTTTTT,CASSIDRGTGELFF
TRBJ2-7,-,-,14,TRBV7-9,TGTGCCAGCAGCTTAGGGACACCCCAAGAAGAGCAGTACTTC,CASSLGTPQEEQYF
TRBJ1-5,-,-,14,TRBV7-2,TGTGCCAGCAGCTTATGGCAGTCCAATCAGCCCCAGCATTTT,CASSLWQSNQPQHF
TRBJ1-2,-,-,15,TRBV6-5,TGTGCCAGCAGTTACTCGAATACAGGCCTCTATGGCTACACCTTC,CASSYSNTGLYGYTF
TRBJ1-3,-,once,13,TRBV3-1,TGTGCCAGCAGCCAAGGGGTTGGAAACACCATATATTTT,CASSQGVGNTIYF
TRBJ2-3,TRBD2,-,15,TRBV5-4,TGTGCCAGCAGCGCACTAGCGGGGGGCACAGATACGCAGTATTTT,CASSALAGGTDTQYF
TRBJ2-1,-,-,14,TRBV6-2/TRBV6-3,TGTGCCAGCGCCCCCCACATATCGAACAATGAGCAGTTCTTC,CASAPHISNNEQFF
TRBJ2-7,-,once,15,TRBV5-6,TGTGCCAGCAGCTTCGATCCAGGGGTCCTCTACGAGCAGTACTTC,CASSFDPGVLYEQYF
TRBJ2-2,-,once,14,TRBV14,TGTGCCAGCAGCCCCCGTGGATTAGCCGGGGAGCTGTTTTTT,CASSPRGLAGELFF
TRBJ2-3,-,-,12,TRBV7-2,TGTGCCAGCAGTACAAACACAGATACGCAGTATTTT,CASSTNTDTQYF
TRBJ1-5,TRBD1,-,17,TRBV7-3,TGTGCCAGCAGCTTAACGGGAGCAGGGGGCGCGGGTCAGCCCCAGCATTTT,CASSLTGAGGAGQPQHF
TRBJ2-7,-,-,14,TRBV28,TGTGCCAGCAGTTGGGGGGCAGGGAGCCGCGAGCAGTACTTC,CASSWGAGSREQYF
TRBJ2-3,TRBD1,-,16,TRBV18,TGTGCCAGCTCACCACCTAGGACAGGTTTCTCAGATACGCAGTATTTT,CASSPPRTGFSDTQYF
TRBJ2-3,-,-,17,TRBV7-9,TGTGCCAGCAGCTTAGCAAGAAGGGGTATTAGCACAGATACGCAGTATTTT,CASSLARRGISTDTQYF
TRBJ1-2,TRBD1,-,13,TRBV9,TGTGCCAGCAGCCCACGGACAGGGAGAGACCACACCTTC,CASSPRTGRDHTF
TRBJ2-7,-,-,14,TRBV3-1,TGTGCCAGCAGGTCCCGGGGTTTGGCCTACGAGCAGTACTTC,CASRSRGLAYEQYF
TRBJ2-7,-,-,16,TRBV3-1,TGTGCCAGCAGCCAGGACCTTGGGACATCCTCCTACGAGCAGTACTTC,CASSQDLGTSSYEQYF
TRBJ1-1,-,-,13,TRBV9,TGTGCCACCGGGGAGACCATGAACACTGAAGCTTTCTTT,CATGETMNTEAFF